Sequencing of this TCR beta chain was carried out in a study of blood T cell repertoires in COVID-19. Study-level background: Sample material is recorded as cDNA or gDNA derived from T cells, B-cell-depleted T cells, or PBMCs.

The CDR3 covers 13 residues. Germline V gives CDR1 ENHRY, CDR2 SYGVKD. Trimming stripped 6 bases from V and 7 bases from J, with 12 bases between. The assay was immunoSEQ multiplex PCR, and TCRdb's table has in-frame clones only and misses some. The data contain 200,000 or so clones, 88% of them singletons. The source material was peripheral blood. The receptor was isolated from a woman between 40 and 55 years old who had recovered from COVID-19. The chain employs TRBV10-3 and TRBJ1-4; a weak D match, TRBD1 (5 bases). CDR3 in DNA: TGTGCCATCAGCGAAAAGGGGTTTGAAAAACTGTTTTTT. Encoded protein: CAISEKGFEKLFF.